This TCR beta chain was sequenced in a study of blood T cell repertoires in COVID-19. This CDR3 is built from 12 residues. The V end lost 2 bases, the J end lost 8 bases, and 9 bases lay between the germline ends. Germline loops: CDR1 LGHDT, CDR2 YNNKEL (reference sequence). The protocol was immunoSEQ multiplex PCR, while the TCRdb copy is restricted to in-frame clones and leaves out a portion. The sample comprises over 150,000 clones, roughly 87% of which are singletons, and more than 6.5% rests with the top ten. The clonotype originates from a woman in her fifties or sixties who had recovered from COVID-19. V usage is TRBV3-1 (or the pseudogene TRBV3-2) and J usage is TRBJ1-2; D is possibly TRBD1 (6 bases). The sample was PBMCs or T cells enriched from blood (not recorded which). CDR3 residues: CASSQQGSGYTF. The CDR3 nucleotides read TGTGCCAGCAGCCAACAGGGGAGCGGCTACACCTTC.